This T cell receptor beta chain originates from a study of blood T cell repertoires in COVID-19. Whole-study context: T cells, B-cell-depleted T cells, or PBMCs supplied cDNA or gDNA.

The method was immunoSEQ multiplex PCR; TCRdb's version includes in-frame clones alone and lacks a portion of them. The sample consists of about 83,000 clones, roughly 87% of them appearing once. The CDR3 is 12 residues long. Germline CDR1 and CDR2: SGHDT and YYEEEE. The V gene lost 2 bases and the J gene lost 4 bases, with 6 bases spanning the gap. This sequence originates from a woman in her forties or fifties with active or convalescent COVID-19. The sequenced sample consisted of peripheral blood. The chain combines TRBV5-6 with TRBJ1-2; TRBD1 might be the D (5 bases). CDR3 nucleotides: TGTGCCAGCAGCTTCCAGGGCTATGGCTACACCTTC. It codes for CASSFQGYGYTF.